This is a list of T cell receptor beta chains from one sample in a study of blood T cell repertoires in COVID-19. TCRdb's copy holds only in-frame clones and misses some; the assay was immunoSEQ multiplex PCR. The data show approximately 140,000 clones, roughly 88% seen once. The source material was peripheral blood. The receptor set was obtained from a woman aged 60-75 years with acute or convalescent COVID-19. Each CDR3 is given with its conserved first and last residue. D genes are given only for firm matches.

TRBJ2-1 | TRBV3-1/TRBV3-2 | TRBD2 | CASSPLKGTSGYNEQFF
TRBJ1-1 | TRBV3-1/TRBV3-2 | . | CASSQFARVTEAFF
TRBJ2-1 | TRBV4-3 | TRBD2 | CASPFLLERGSGNEQFF
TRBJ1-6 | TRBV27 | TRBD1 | CASTDRFGTGNSPLHF
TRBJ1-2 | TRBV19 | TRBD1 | CASKGQGDYGYTF
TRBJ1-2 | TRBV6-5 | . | CASSSMGATEGYTF
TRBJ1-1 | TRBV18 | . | CASTDSWTEAFF
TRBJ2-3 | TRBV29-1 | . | CSVEDRTDTQYF
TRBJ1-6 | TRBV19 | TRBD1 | CASSTRQGWSPLHF
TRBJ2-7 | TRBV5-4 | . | CASSLSPGLSDEQYF
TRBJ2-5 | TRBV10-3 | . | CATHRDRQETQYF
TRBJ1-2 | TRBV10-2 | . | CASRRTIRDGYTF
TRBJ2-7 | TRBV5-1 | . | CASSADSDRSYEQYF
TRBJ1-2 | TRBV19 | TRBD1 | CASGSIGTVNYGYTF
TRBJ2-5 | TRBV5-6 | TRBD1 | CASSAKSLDRGSQETQYF
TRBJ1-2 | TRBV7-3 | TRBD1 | CASSLGQDYGYTF
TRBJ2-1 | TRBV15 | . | CATSREGTPGRHEQFF
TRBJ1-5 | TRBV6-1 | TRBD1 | CASSSPGQGDQPQHF
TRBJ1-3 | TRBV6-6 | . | CASRNSETGSGNTIYF
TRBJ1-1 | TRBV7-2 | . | CASSLGSSTEAFF
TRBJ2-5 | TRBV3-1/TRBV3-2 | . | CASSQGLARETQYF
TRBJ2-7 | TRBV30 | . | CAWSVSGGVVSEQYF
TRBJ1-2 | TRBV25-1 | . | CASPNPGIGYTF
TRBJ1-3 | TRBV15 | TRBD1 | CATSPAPDRVGNTIYF
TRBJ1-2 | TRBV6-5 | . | CASSYSGADYGYTF
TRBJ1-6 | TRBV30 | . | CAWSVQFSYNSPLHF
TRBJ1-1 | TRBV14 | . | CASSQSARQVGNTEAFF
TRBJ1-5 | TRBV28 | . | CASKPGTNSNQPQHF
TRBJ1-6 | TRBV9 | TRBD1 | CASSLARGTGAPLHF
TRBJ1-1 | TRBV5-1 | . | CASGDGRSTEAFF
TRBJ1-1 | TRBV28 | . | CASSPDEWGFLGMNTEAFF
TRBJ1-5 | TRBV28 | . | CASRGGPYSNQPQHF
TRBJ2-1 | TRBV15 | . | CATSILTGPYNEQFF
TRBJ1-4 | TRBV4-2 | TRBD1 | CASSQDLDRAQRGEKLFF
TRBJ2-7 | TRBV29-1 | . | CSVDGVDGSYEQYF
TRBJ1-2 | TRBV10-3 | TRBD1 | CAISTGVNGYTF
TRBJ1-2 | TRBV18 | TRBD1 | CASRQGSYGYTF
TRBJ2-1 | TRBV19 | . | CASSRGSINEQFF
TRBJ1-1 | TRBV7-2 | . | CASSPQMNTEAFF
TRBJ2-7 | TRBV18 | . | CASSPSRAAYEQYF
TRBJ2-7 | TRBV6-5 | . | CASRRAGASEQYF
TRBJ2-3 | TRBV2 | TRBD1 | CASSADRGWTDTQYF
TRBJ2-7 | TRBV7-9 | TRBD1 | CASSLTTGLDEQYF
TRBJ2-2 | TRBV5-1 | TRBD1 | CASSPLATGAFGTGELFF
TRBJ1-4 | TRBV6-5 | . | CASSRQLNEKLFF
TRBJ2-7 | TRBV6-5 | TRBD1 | CASQGSYEQYF
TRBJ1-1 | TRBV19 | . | CASSILGETEAFF
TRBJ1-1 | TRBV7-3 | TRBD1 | CASGPSGQPNTEAFF
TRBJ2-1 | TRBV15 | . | CATSRDPARGYNEQFF
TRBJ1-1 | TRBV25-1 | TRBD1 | CASSEFVYRGPDTEAFF
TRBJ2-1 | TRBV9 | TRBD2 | CASSPQLAGANEQFF
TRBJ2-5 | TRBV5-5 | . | CASSLPSEETQYF
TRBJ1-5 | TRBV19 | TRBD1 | CASSGQGGQPQHF
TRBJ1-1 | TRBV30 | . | CAWSRTLSDTEAFF
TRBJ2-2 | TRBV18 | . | CASSPTKGPGELFF
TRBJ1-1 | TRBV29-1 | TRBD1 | CSVTTGVSGSSTEAFF
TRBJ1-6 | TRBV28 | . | CGTRGELRYNSPLHF